This passage covers 23 T cell receptor beta chains from one sample sequenced in a study of blood T cell repertoires in COVID-19 (TCRdb year 2020). Library construction relied on the immunoSEQ multiplex PCR assay. Imported from immuneACCESS, the table was reduced by TCRdb to in-frame sequences with V and J called. These copies leave out some clones; in studies compared against another copy, an unresolved V gene accounts for under half, and the cause of the remainder is not known. The sample table holds some 350,000 clones, of which 80% to 90% were seen once. Of the sample, approximately 1% is held by the ten largest clones. The sequencing input was PBMCs or T cells enriched from blood (not recorded which). The receptor source for this set is a man aged 18 to 29 who had recovered from COVID-19.

The chain uses TRBV7-8 and TRBJ2-2; a possible D gene is TRBD1 (5 bases). The V end lost 5 bases, the J end lost 7 bases, and 20 bases lay between the germline ends. Germline V lookup: CDR1 SGHVS, CDR2 FQNEAQ. The CDR3 is 16 amino acids. The CDR3 DNA reads as TGTGCCAGCAGCCTCCCCCGACTGGGGCCCGGCGGGGAGCTGTTTTTT. It codes for CASSLPRLGPGGELFF.

The chain uses TRBV13 and TRBJ2-7; 11 nucleotides align to TRBD1. The CDR3 consists of 16 residues. Germline values: CDR1 PRHDT, CDR2 FYEKMQ (reference sequence). V dropped 4 bases and J dropped 5; count of bases not matched to a gene: 10. CDR3 in DNA: TGTGCCAGCAGCTCGCCTTGGGGACAGGGGGTCGACGAGCAGTACTTC. It yields the protein CASSSPWGQGVDEQYF.

This chain uses TRBV30 with TRBJ2-1; tentative D call: TRBD2 (5 bases). In germline, CDR1 is GTSNPN, CDR2 SVGIG (reference sequence). Between the trimmed V and J ends, which lost 0 bases and 10 bases, there was a span of 13 bases. The CDR3 totals 13 residues. In nucleotides, the CDR3 is TGTGCCTGGAGTGTAAGTTCGGGGAACGAGCAGTTCTTC. This gives the protein CAWSVSSGNEQFF.

The chain has TRBV7-9 and TRBJ2-1; TRBD2 matches at 13 bases. J gave up 7 bases and V 2 bases, and 2 bases lay outside the gene matches. The CDR3 loop spans 15 amino acids. Germline loops: CDR1 SEHNR, CDR2 FQNEAQ (reference sequence). The CDR3: CASSLRLAGGNEQFF. The CDR3 DNA is TGTGCCAGCAGCTTAAGACTAGCGGGGGGAAATGAGCAGTTCTTC.

The chain uses TRBV6-5 and TRBJ2-7, with 7 bases fitting TRBD1. Germline V CDR1 and CDR2: MNHEY, SVGAGI. V gave up 4 bases and J gave up 4 bases; unmatched junction bases: 1. The CDR3 is 12 residues long. The DNA for the CDR3 is TGTGCCAGCAGTTCGGGACAGTACGAGCAGTACTTC. Translating gives CASSSGQYEQYF.

The sample holds one count of this clone. V is TRBV4-2 and J is TRBJ2-3; 7 bases align to TRBD2. V shed 2 bases and J 1 base; nucleotides not matched to a gene: 9. The CDR3 sequence is 17 residues long. Germline V CDR1 and CDR2: LGHNA, YNFKEQ. CDR3 sequence: CASSQLTGGRGTDTQYF. The CDR3 nucleotides read TGTGCCAGCAGCCAACTCACTGGCGGGAGAGGCACAGATACGCAGTATTTT.

This clone was observed a handful of times. V gene TRBV20-1 combines with J gene TRBJ2-1, with D uncertain. CDR1 and CDR2 (germline): DFQATT, SNEGSKA (reference sequence). The CDR3 consists of 10 residues. V shed 5 bases and J shed 12 bases, with 11 bases lying between them. CDR3 in amino acids: CSALSVVQFF. CDR3 nucleotide sequence: TGCAGTGCTCTCTCGGTGGTGCAGTTCTTC.

The rearrangement links TRBV4-2 to TRBJ1-5; 9 nucleotides match TRBD1. Trimming took 0 bases from V and 2 from J; bases not matched to a gene: 5. There are 17 residues in the CDR3. CDR1 is LGHNA, CDR2 YNFKEQ, per germline. The CDR3 nucleotides read TGTGCCAGCAGCCAAGACCCCCGGACAGGGGGCAATCAGCCCCAGCATTTT. Its translation: CASSQDPRTGGNQPQHF.

This chain uses TRBV19 with TRBJ2-1, with D tentatively TRBD2 (6 bases). V was trimmed by 5 bases and J by 7 bases, leaving 30 bases between them. CDR1 is LNHDA and CDR2 is SQIVND in the germline V gene (reference sequence). There are 19 residues in the CDR3. Here the CDR3 DNA reads TGTGCCAGTAGTTCTCCCGCTGGGGGGAAAAAGATTGAGGGGAATGAGCAGTTCTTC. This codes for CASSSPAGGKKIEGNEQFF.

V usage is TRBV5-4 and J usage is TRBJ2-3; 9 bases map to TRBD2. V gave up 4 bases and J gave up 3 bases; unmatched junction bases: 6. The CDR3 has 15 amino acids. In germline, CDR1 is SGHNT, CDR2 YYREEE (reference sequence). This CDR3 reads CASSTGLAGTDTQYF. In DNA, the CDR3 is TGTGCCAGCAGCACGGGACTAGCTGGAACAGATACGCAGTATTTT. The variable domain in full, with the rest retrieved from reference TRBV5-4 and TRBJ2-3, is ETGVTQSPTHLIKTRGQQVTLRCSSQSGHNTVSWYQQALGQGPQFIFQYYREEENGRGNFPPRFSGLQFPNYSSELNVNALELDDSALYLCASSTGLAGTDTQYFGPGTRLTVL.

CDR3 sequence (DNA): TGTGCCAGCAGCGCTTCCGGGACACCTGGGGCCAACGTCCTGACTTTC. Its protein product is CASSASGTPGANVLTF. This chain uses TRBV9 with TRBJ2-6; perhaps TRBD1 as D (6 bases). Per germline, CDR1 SGDLS and CDR2 YYNGEE. The CDR3 loop spans 16 amino acids. V was clipped by 3 bases and J by 2 bases, with 12 bases between them.

This clone was seen more than once but under ten times. This sequence joins TRBV14 and TRBJ2-5; TRBD1 matches 7 bases. V shed 2 bases and J 1 base; nucleotides not matched to a gene: 7. This CDR3 region has 16 residues. Germline V gene lookup returns CDR1 SGHDN and CDR2 FVKESK. CDR3 amino acids: CASSQIKGASQETQYF. In DNA, the CDR3 is TGTGCCAGCAGCCAAATAAAGGGGGCTTCCCAAGAGACCCAGTACTTC.

V is TRBV12-3 or TRBV12-4 and J is TRBJ1-1; 9 bases match TRBD1. The trim removed 6 bases at V and 4 bases at J, leaving 3 bases unmatched. This CDR3 has 13 amino acids. CDR3 coding DNA: TGTGCCAGCAGACAGACAGGGGGCACTGAAGCTTTCTTT. This codes for CASRQTGGTEAFF.

The CDR3 nucleotides are TGTGCCAGCAGCTTAATGGGGGGGCCCCTCCACTTT. Translated: CASSLMGGPLHF. This chain links TRBV7-9 with TRBJ1-6, with TRBD1 as a possible D gene (5 bases). CDR1 is SEHNR and CDR2 is FQNEAQ in the germline V gene (reference sequence). The CDR3 is made up of 12 amino acids. Trimming took off 2 bases at V and 13 bases at J, with 9 bases between the two ends.

The chain is built from TRBV4-2 and TRBJ1-2; TRBD1 matches 9 bases. This CDR3 comprises 16 residues. V was pared by 0 bases and J by 2 bases, with 4 bases of the junction left unmatched. Germline values: CDR1 LGHNA, CDR2 YNFKEQ. The CDR3 loop is CASSQDRQGGNYGYTF. As DNA, the CDR3 is TGTGCCAGCAGCCAAGATCGACAGGGGGGGAACTATGGCTACACCTTC.

The chain employs TRBV3-1 (or the pseudogene TRBV3-2) and TRBJ2-3; TRBD2 is a possible D gene (6 bases). V gave up 2 bases and J gave up 1 base, with 13 bases separating them. Germline CDR1 reads LGHDT; CDR2 reads YNNKEL (reference sequence). The CDR3 is 16 residues long. CDR3 amino acids: CASSQHRGIGTDTQYF. CDR3 in DNA: TGTGCCAGCAGCCAACACCGGGGGATCGGCACAGATACGCAGTATTTT.

The V gene is TRBV24-1, the J gene TRBJ2-3; TRBD2 matches 8 bases. This CDR3 has 15 residues. V dropped 3 bases and J dropped 1; count of bases not matched to a gene: 2. Germline V lookup: CDR1 KGHDR, CDR2 SFDVKD. CDR3 residues: CATSDAGRGTDTQYF. The DNA of the CDR3 is TGTGCCACCAGTGATGCCGGGAGGGGCACAGATACGCAGTATTTT.

V gene TRBV19 combines with J gene TRBJ1-2, with D perhaps TRBD1 (5 bases). Germline-derived CDR1 and CDR2 are LNHDA and SQIVND (reference sequence). The V and J ends lost 4 bases and 6 bases respectively, with 15 bases between them. The CDR3 sequence is 14 residues long. Here the CDR3 reads CASSTWGFVNGYTF. The CDR3 DNA sequence: TGTGCCAGTAGTACGTGGGGCTTCGTGAATGGCTACACCTTC. The variable domain in full, completed from reference TRBV19 and TRBJ1-2, reads DGGITQSPKYLFRKEGQNVTLSCEQNLNHDAMYWYRQDPGQGLRLIYYSQIVNDFQKGDIAEGYSVSREKKESFPLTVTSAQKNPTAFYLCASSTWGFVNGYTFGSGTRLTVV.

The rearrangement links TRBV9 to TRBJ2-1, with D possibly TRBD2 on 6 matching bases. Germline V gene lookup returns CDR1 SGDLS and CDR2 YYNGEE. The CDR3 is 17 amino acids. Trimming shortened V by 0 bases and J by 0 bases, and 13 bases separated the two germline ends. CDR3 loop: CASSVGLAESSYNEQFF. The CDR3 region has the DNA TGTGCCAGCAGCGTAGGGTTAGCGGAAAGCTCCTACAATGAGCAGTTCTTC.

The genes are TRBV4-1 and TRBJ1-4; D remains unclear. The CDR3 contains 17 residues. With 0 bases removed from V and 0 bases from J, the gap between germline ends came to 11 bases. CDR1 and CDR2 (germline): MGHRA, YSYEKL. The CDR3 DNA reads as TGCGCCAGCAGCCAAGATCAACTTACAGCAACTAATGAAAAACTGTTTTTT. Residues: CASSQDQLTATNEKLFF.

The chain uses TRBV27 and TRBJ1-2; D unresolved. The V gene lost 3 bases and the J gene lost 4 bases, with 9 bases spanning the gap. The CDR3 totals 13 residues. Per the germline V gene, CDR1 is MNHEY and CDR2 is SMNVEV (reference sequence). The CDR3 nucleotides are TGTGCCAGCAGTTTGGCCGGAGGCTATGGCTACACCTTC. This sequence encodes CASSLAGGYGYTF.

The count of this clone is one. This sequence joins TRBV6-5 and TRBJ2-7; 10 bases match TRBD2. There are 15 residues in the CDR3. Germline trimming cut 6 bases from V and 4 bases from J; bases unmatched to any gene: 9. Per the germline V gene, CDR1 is MNHEY and CDR2 is SVGAGI. The CDR3 DNA reads TGTGCCAGCAGCCGCGAACTAGCGGGAAGGTACGAGCAGTACTTC. Protein product: CASSRELAGRYEQYF.

The chain carries TRBV5-1 and TRBJ1-3; weak D call: TRBD1 (6 bases). Germline values: CDR1 SGHRS, CDR2 YFSETQ. With 3 bases removed from V and 4 bases from J, the gap between germline ends came to 14 bases. CDR3 length: 15 amino acids. The CDR3 sequence is CASSSETGTGNTIYF. CDR3 sequence (DNA): TGCGCCAGCAGCTCCGAGACTGGGACAGGAAACACCATATATTTT.